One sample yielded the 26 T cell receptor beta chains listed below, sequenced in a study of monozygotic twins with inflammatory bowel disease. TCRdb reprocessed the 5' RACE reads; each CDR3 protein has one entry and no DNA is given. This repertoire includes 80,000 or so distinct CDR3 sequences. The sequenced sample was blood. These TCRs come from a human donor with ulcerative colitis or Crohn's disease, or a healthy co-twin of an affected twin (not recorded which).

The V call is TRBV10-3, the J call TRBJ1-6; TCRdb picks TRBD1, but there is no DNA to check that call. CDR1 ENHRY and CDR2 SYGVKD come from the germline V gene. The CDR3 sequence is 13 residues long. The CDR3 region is CAITGRSDSPLHF.

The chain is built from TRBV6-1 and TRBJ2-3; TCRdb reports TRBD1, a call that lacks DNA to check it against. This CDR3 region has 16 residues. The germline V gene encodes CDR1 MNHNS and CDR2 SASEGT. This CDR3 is CASLKKRGTHTDTQYF.

Here the CDR3 reads CASSLGPLYGAFF. The V call is TRBV5-4, the J call TRBJ1-1. Germline CDR1 is SGHNT and CDR2 is YYREEE (reference sequence). The CDR3 totals 13 residues.

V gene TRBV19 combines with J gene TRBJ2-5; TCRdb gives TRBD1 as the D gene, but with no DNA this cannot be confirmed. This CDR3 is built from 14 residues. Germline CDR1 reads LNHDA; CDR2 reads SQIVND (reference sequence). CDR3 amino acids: CASSIGPAGETQYF.

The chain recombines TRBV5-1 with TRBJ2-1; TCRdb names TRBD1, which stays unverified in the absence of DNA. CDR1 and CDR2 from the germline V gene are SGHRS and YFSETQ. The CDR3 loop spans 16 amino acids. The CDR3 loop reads CASSLDGGGEYNEQFF.

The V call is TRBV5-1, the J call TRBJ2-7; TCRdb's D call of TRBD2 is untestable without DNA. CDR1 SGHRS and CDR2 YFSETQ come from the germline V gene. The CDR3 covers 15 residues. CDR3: CASSLDSLPDYEQYF.

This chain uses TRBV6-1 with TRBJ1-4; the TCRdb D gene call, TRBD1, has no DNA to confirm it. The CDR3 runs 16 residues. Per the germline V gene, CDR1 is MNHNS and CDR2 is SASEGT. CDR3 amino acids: CASSTGQGPRGEKLFF.

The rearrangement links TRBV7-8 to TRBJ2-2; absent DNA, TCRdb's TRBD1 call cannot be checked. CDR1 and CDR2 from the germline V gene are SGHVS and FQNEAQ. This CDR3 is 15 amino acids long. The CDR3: CASSLVGGYTGELFF.

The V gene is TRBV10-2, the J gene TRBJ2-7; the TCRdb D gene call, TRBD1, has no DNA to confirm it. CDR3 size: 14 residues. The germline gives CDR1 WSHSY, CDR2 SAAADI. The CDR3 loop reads CASSEQGAGYEQYF.

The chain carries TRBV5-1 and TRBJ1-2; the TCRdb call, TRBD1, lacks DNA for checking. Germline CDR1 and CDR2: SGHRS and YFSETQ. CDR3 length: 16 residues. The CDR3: CASSFQQGYGNYGYTF.

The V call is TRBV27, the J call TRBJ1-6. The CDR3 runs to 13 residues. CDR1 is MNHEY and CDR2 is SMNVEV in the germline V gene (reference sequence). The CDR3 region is CASGRTRGSPLHF.

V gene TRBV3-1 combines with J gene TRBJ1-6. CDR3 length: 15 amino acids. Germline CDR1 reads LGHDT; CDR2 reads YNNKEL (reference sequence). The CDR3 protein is CASSQVVSGNSPPHF.

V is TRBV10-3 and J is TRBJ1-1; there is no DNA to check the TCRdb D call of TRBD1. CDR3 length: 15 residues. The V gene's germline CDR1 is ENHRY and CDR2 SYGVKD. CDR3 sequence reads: CAIRGTEGKVTEAFF.

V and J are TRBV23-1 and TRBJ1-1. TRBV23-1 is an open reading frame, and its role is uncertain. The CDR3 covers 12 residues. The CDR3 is CASSRGNTEAFF.

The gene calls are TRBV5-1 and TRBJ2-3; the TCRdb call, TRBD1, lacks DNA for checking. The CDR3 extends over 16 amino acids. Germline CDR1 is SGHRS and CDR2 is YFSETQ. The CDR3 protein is CASSLDGGANTDTQYF.

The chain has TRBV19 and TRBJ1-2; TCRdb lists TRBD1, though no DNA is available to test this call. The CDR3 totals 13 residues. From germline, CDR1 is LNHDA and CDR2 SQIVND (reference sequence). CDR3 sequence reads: CASKGRGGYGYTF.

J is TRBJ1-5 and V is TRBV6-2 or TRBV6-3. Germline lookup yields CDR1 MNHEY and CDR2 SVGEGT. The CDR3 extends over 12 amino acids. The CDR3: CASSYSSQPQHF.

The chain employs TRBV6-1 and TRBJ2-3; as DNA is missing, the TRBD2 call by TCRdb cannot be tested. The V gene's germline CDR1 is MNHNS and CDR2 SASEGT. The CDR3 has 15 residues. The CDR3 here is CASSEWRDFTDTQYF.

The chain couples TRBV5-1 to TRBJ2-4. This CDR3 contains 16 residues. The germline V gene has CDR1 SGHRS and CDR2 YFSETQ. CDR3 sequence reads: CASSLGAELAKNIQYF. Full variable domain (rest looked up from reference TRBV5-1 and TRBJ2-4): KAGVTQTPRYLIKTRGQQVTLSCSPISGHRSVSWYQQTPGQGLQFLFEYFSETQRNKGNFPGRFSGRQFSNSRSEMNVSTLELGDSALYLCASSLGAELAKNIQYFGAGTRLSVL.

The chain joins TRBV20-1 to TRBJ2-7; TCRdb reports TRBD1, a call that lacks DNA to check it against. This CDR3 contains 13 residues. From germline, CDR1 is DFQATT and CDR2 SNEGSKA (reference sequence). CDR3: CSASPGTTYEQYF.

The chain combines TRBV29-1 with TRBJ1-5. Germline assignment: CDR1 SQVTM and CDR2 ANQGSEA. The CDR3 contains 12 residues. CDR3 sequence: CSVIGSNQPQHF.

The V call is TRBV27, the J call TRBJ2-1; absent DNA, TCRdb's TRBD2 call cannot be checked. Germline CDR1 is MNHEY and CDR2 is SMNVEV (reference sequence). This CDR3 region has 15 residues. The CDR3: CASIPGGGLYNEQFF.

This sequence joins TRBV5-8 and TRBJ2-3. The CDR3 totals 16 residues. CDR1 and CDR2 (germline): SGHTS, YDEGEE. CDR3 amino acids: CASSLRVASQPDTQYF. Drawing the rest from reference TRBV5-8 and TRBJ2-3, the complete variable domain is EAGVTQSPTHLIKTRGQQATLRCSPISGHTSVYWYQQALGLGLQFLLWYDEGEERNRGNFPPRFSGRQFPNYSSELNVNALELEDSALYLCASSLRVASQPDTQYFGPGTRLTVL.

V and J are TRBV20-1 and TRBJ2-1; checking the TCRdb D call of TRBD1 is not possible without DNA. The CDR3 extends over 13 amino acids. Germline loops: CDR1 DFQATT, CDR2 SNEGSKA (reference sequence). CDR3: CSAPLPGHNEQFF.

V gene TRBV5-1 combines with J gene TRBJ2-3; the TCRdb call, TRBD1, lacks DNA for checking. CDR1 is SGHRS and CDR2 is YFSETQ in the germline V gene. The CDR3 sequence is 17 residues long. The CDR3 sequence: CASSLVRTGFTKDTQYF.

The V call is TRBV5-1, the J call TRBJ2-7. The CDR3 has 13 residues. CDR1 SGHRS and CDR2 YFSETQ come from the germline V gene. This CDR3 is CASSRGSSYEQYF.